Presented here are 30 T cell receptor beta chains from one specimen sequenced in a study of T cell responses to AZD1222 COVID-19 vaccine (dated by TCRdb to about 2021). Library prep was done by the immunoSEQ multiplex PCR assay. TCRdb holds this immuneACCESS table with in-frame rearrangements only. Some clones are missing; in checked studies, unresolved V genes explain under half, and the rest has no known cause. In all, the sample holds roughly 150,000 clones, and about 90% of those were seen once. Of the sample, about 3.5% is held by the ten largest clones. Read against the paper, the sample's time point label means: baseline before first vaccination. This specimen consisted of peripheral blood, obtained on day 0 of AZD1222 vaccination. All receptors come from an adult in good health.

The V and J genes are TRBV19 and TRBJ1-2; no clear D gene. V was shortened by 5 bases and J by 1 base, with 8 bases between the two germline ends. CDR1 LNHDA and CDR2 SQIVND come from the germline V gene (reference sequence). The CDR3 totals 13 residues. Written as DNA, the CDR3 is TGTGCCAGTAGTGGGGTTCTTAACTATGGCTACACCTTC. It translates to CASSGVLNYGYTF.

The chain couples TRBV28 to TRBJ1-2; D ambiguous. CDR3 length: 12 residues. V was trimmed by 5 bases and J by 4 bases, leaving 8 bases between them. CDR1 is MDHEN, CDR2 SYDVKM, per germline. CDR3 amino acids: CASSPVVYGYTF. CDR3 nucleotide sequence: TGTGCCAGCAGTCCGGTTGTCTATGGCTACACCTTC.

The chain combines TRBV7-2 with TRBJ1-1; TRBD1 is a possible D gene (6 bases). The CDR3 runs 15 residues. Germline assignment: CDR1 SGHTA and CDR2 FQGNSA. V lost 5 bases and J lost 3, with 16 bases in between. As DNA, the CDR3 is TGTGCCAGCAGCCCCCGGGGGGCACAGTACACTGAAGCTTTCTTT. Residues: CASSPRGAQYTEAFF.

The V call is TRBV12-5, the J call TRBJ1-1, with TRBD1 identical over 7 bases. J gave up 2 bases and V 1 base, and 7 bases lay outside the gene matches. The CDR3 sequence is 16 residues long. Germline V CDR1 and CDR2: LGHNT, FRNRAP. CDR3 sequence: CASGLASGGKNTEAFF. In DNA form, the CDR3 reads TGTGCTAGTGGTTTGGCGTCAGGGGGAAAAAACACTGAAGCTTTCTTT.

The genes are TRBV5-1 and TRBJ2-4; 8 nucleotides match TRBD1. The CDR3 has 16 amino acids. J gave up 9 bases and V 0 bases, and 11 bases lay outside the gene matches. Germline loops: CDR1 SGHRS, CDR2 YFSETQ. CDR3 coding DNA: TGCGCCAGCAGCTTGGAAGTTTCAGGGGGCATGGGCATTCAGTACTTC. Translating gives CASSLEVSGGMGIQYF.

This chain uses TRBV23-1 with TRBJ2-7; 8 positions match TRBD2. TRBV23-1 is an open reading frame, and its role is uncertain. The CDR3 has 16 residues. J gave up 4 bases and V 0 bases, and 8 bases lay outside the gene matches. CDR3 amino acids: CASSQSLAGPFYEQYF. CDR3 nucleotide sequence: TGCGCCAGCAGTCAATCCCTAGCGGGTCCTTTTTACGAGCAGTACTTC.

The chain couples TRBV7-6 to TRBJ2-1, with 9 bases aligning to TRBD2. CDR3 length: 16 residues. Germline assignment: CDR1 SGHVS and CDR2 FNYEAQ. Trimming cost V 5 bases and J 1 base; bases outside gene matches: 6. DNA of the CDR3: TGTGCCAGCAGCCCGACTAGCGGTCGTTCCTACAATGAGCAGTTCTTC. It is translated as CASSPTSGRSYNEQFF.

J is TRBJ1-1 and V is TRBV7-3; D is perhaps TRBD1 (6 bases). The CDR3 consists of 15 residues. The germline gives CDR1 SGHTA, CDR2 FQGTGA. V dropped 2 bases and J dropped 4 bases, with 14 bases sitting between them. The CDR3 loop reads CASSLRGGRSTEAFF. The DNA of the CDR3 is TGTGCCAGCAGCTTACGAGGGGGGAGAAGCACTGAAGCTTTCTTT.

V gene TRBV5-1 combines with J gene TRBJ1-2; no reliable D call. Per the germline V gene, CDR1 is SGHRS and CDR2 is YFSETQ. The CDR3 is 16 amino acids. V lost 4 bases to trimming and J lost 2 bases, with 18 bases between them. CDR3 loop: CASSTQQATRNYGYTF. CDR3 coding DNA: TGCGCCAGCAGCACTCAGCAGGCCACAAGAAACTATGGCTACACCTTC.

The J gene is TRBJ2-3, the V gene TRBV27; TRBD2 agrees at 8 bases. V shed 5 bases, J shed 1 base, and the junction held 8 bases outside the gene matches. CDR1 is MNHEY, CDR2 SMNVEV, per germline (reference sequence). CDR3 size: 16 residues. For the CDR3, the DNA is TGTGCCAGCAGTAAGACCGGGACTAGAGGCACAGATACGCAGTATTTT. Protein product: CASSKTGTRGTDTQYF.

DNA of the CDR3: TGTGCCAGCACCCGAGGTGGACTCTACAATGAGCAGTTCTTC. This codes for CASTRGGLYNEQFF. The V call is TRBV11-2, the J call TRBJ2-1, with a weak D call TRBD2 (5 bases). Per germline, CDR1 SGHAT and CDR2 FQNNGV. The V and J ends lost 7 bases and 3 bases respectively, with 13 bases between them. The CDR3 length is 14 residues.

V gene TRBV29-1 combines with J gene TRBJ1-3, with 8 bases aligning to TRBD1. Germline trimming cut 6 bases from V and 0 bases from J; bases unmatched to any gene: 10. The CDR3 has 16 residues. In germline, CDR1 is SQVTM, CDR2 ANQGSEA. The CDR3 nucleotides are TGCAGCGTGGGGGGGGACAGGTCTGGCTCTGGAAACACCATATATTTT. It translates to CSVGGDRSGSGNTIYF. The full variable domain, its missing parts supplied by reference TRBV29-1 and TRBJ1-3, is SAVISQKPSRDICQRGTSLTIQCQVDSQVTMMFWYRQQPGQSLTLIATANQGSEATYESGFVIDKFPISRPNLTFSTLTVSNMSPEDSSIYLCSVGGDRSGSGNTIYFGEGSWLTVV.

V and J are TRBV5-6 and TRBJ2-7, with TRBD1 identical over 12 bases. The CDR3 has 19 amino acids. Trimming removed 0 bases from V and 1 base from J; junction bases left unmatched: 11. Germline V gives CDR1 SGHDT, CDR2 YYEEEE. CDR3 nucleotide sequence: TGTGCCAGCAGCTTGGTTACGGGACAGGGGGCGCTCCGTTCCTACGAGCAGTACTTC. As protein: CASSLVTGQGALRSYEQYF. The full variable domain, completed using reference TRBV5-6 and TRBJ2-7, is DAGVTQSPTHLIKTRGQQVTLRCSPKSGHDTVSWYQQALGQGPQFIFQYYEEEERQRGNFPDRFSGHQFPNYSSELNVNALLLGDSALYLCASSLVTGQGALRSYEQYFGPGTRLTVT.

The V and J genes are TRBV29-1 and TRBJ1-3; D remains unclear. Germline V gene sequence: CDR1 SQVTM, CDR2 ANQGSEA. V dropped 5 bases and J dropped 4 bases, with 9 bases sitting between them. This CDR3 contains 12 residues. In DNA form, the CDR3 reads TGCAGCGTTTCGAGGCCAGGAAACACCATATATTTT. Amino acid sequence: CSVSRPGNTIYF.

This clone was counted only a few times. J is TRBJ1-2 and V is TRBV3-1 (or the pseudogene TRBV3-2); TRBD1 matches at 8 bases. Trimming at V came to 5 bases and at J to 4 bases, leaving 6 bases not matched to a gene. This CDR3 has 14 amino acids. Germline values: CDR1 LGHDT, CDR2 YNNKEL (reference sequence). The CDR3 DNA reads TGTGCCAGCAGCAAGACAGGGGTGACCTATGGCTACACCTTC. The encoded protein is CASSKTGVTYGYTF.

This clone was counted once. The chain couples TRBV3-1 (or the pseudogene TRBV3-2) to TRBJ1-1, with a possible D match to TRBD1 (6 bases). The V end was cut by 3 bases, the J end by 7 bases, with 12 bases between. CDR3 size: 13 residues. The V gene's germline CDR1 is LGHDT and CDR2 YNNKEL (reference sequence). The chain's CDR3 is CASSHWTESEAFF. In DNA form, the CDR3 reads TGTGCCAGCAGCCATTGGACAGAAAGTGAAGCTTTCTTT.

This chain uses TRBV19 with TRBJ2-2, with 15 positions matching TRBD2. Germline V gene lookup returns CDR1 LNHDA and CDR2 SQIVND (reference sequence). There are 20 residues in the CDR3. J lost 6 bases, V lost 0 bases, and 11 bases had no gene match. The CDR3 loop reads CASSIEWAGTSGRFSGELFF. Written as DNA, the CDR3 is TGTGCCAGTAGTATAGAGTGGGCCGGGACTAGCGGGAGGTTTTCCGGGGAGCTGTTTTTT.

A few counts support this clone. The chain combines TRBV5-1 with TRBJ2-1, with 11 bases aligning to TRBD2. Unmatched junction bases numbered 13, after V lost 4 bases and J lost 7 bases. The germline CDR1 and CDR2 sequences are SGHRS and YFSETQ. This CDR3 comprises 17 residues. CDR3 coding DNA: TGCGCCAGCAGCCCCGAGGGTAGCGGGAGGGTAGGAAATGAGCAGTTCTTC. Amino acids: CASSPEGSGRVGNEQFF.

The rearrangement uses TRBV5-4 and TRBJ2-3; a weak D match, TRBD2 (6 bases). V lost 7 bases and J 0 bases, leaving 9 bases between the germline ends. This CDR3 comprises 13 residues. Germline V gene data show CDR1 as SGHNT and CDR2 as YYREEE (reference sequence). The CDR3 DNA reads as TGTGCCAGCGGGCGGGACAGCACAGATACGCAGTATTTT. Translating it yields CASGRDSTDTQYF.

This clone was detected only once. The V and J genes are TRBV10-3 and TRBJ1-1; D is undetermined. This CDR3 contains 11 residues. Deletions cut 6 bases from V and 4 bases from J, with 6 bases between. Germline V gives CDR1 ENHRY, CDR2 SYGVKD. CDR3 in DNA: TGTGCCATCAGACGAGGCACTGAAGCTTTCTTT. It yields the protein CAIRRGTEAFF.

V is TRBV27 and J is TRBJ2-6; D gene ambiguous. The CDR3 covers 15 residues. Deletions cut 5 bases from V and 4 bases from J, with 12 bases between. From germline, CDR1 is MNHEY and CDR2 SMNVEV (reference sequence). The CDR3 spells CASSNLSPGANVLTF. The DNA for the CDR3 is TGTGCCAGCAGTAATCTTAGCCCCGGGGCCAACGTCCTGACTTTC.

The chain is built from TRBV28 and TRBJ1-1; 7 nucleotides agree with TRBD1. The CDR3 is 13 amino acids. The V and J ends lost 6 bases and 3 bases, in that order; junction bases with no gene match: 4. Germline V gives CDR1 MDHEN, CDR2 SYDVKM. CDR3 sequence (DNA): TGTGCCAGCAGCAGACAGGGTTACACTGAAGCTTTCTTT. Translating gives CASSRQGYTEAFF.

The chain joins TRBV19 to TRBJ2-3; maybe TRBD1 (5 bases). The germline CDR1 and CDR2 sequences are LNHDA and SQIVND (reference sequence). V lost 5 bases and J lost 1, with 7 bases in between. The length of the CDR3 is 13 residues. CDR3 in amino acids: CASSQGRTDTQYF. DNA of the CDR3: TGTGCCAGTAGTCAGGGTCGCACAGATACGCAGTATTTT.

The chain's CDR3 is CSARGQGRGYTF. In DNA, the CDR3 is TGCAGCGCCCGGGGACAGGGACGCGGCTACACCTTC. The rearrangement joins TRBV29-1 to TRBJ1-2; 9 nucleotides match TRBD1. The CDR3 contains 12 residues. Germline CDR1 is SQVTM and CDR2 is ANQGSEA. The V gene end was trimmed by 7 bases and the J gene end by 8 bases; junction bases not matched to a gene: 8.

The genes are TRBV7-9 and TRBJ1-2; no clear D gene. Looked up from germline, CDR1 is SEHNR and CDR2 is FQNEAQ (reference sequence). The V end was cut by 3 bases, the J end by 7 bases, with 12 bases between. The CDR3 spans 13 residues. The CDR3 here is CASSLMGIGGYTF. CDR3 nucleotide sequence: TGTGCCAGCAGCTTGATGGGGATTGGTGGCTACACCTTC.

This clone has just one count. This sequence joins TRBV10-2 and TRBJ1-2, with TRBD1 matching 12 bases. CDR1 is WSHSY, CDR2 SAAADI, per germline. There are 15 residues in the CDR3. Trimming took 3 bases from V and 3 from J; bases not matched to a gene: 2. As DNA, the CDR3 is TGCGCCAGCAGTGATGGGACAGGGGGCCACTATGGCTACACCTTC. Amino acids: CASSDGTGGHYGYTF.

The rearrangement uses TRBV5-4 and TRBJ2-1; 13 bases map to TRBD2. The V gene end was trimmed by 4 bases and the J gene end by 4 bases; junction bases not matched to a gene: 5. This CDR3 comprises 16 residues. CDR1 SGHNT and CDR2 YYREEE come from the germline V gene (reference sequence). CDR3 sequence: CASSRGTSGKYNEQFF. CDR3 DNA: TGTGCCAGCAGCCGCGGGACTAGCGGGAAATACAATGAGCAGTTCTTC.

This chain links TRBV5-6 with TRBJ2-1; D may be TRBD2 (6 bases). This CDR3 spans 14 amino acids. Germline V gene data show CDR1 as SGHDT and CDR2 as YYEEEE. Trimming left V 0 bases short and J 5 bases short, with 9 bases between. CDR3: CASSLGRGNNEQFF. For the CDR3, the DNA is TGTGCCAGCAGCTTGGGGCGGGGAAACAATGAGCAGTTCTTC. Filled out from reference TRBV5-6 and TRBJ2-1, the complete variable domain reads DAGVTQSPTHLIKTRGQQVTLRCSPKSGHDTVSWYQQALGQGPQFIFQYYEEEERQRGNFPDRFSGHQFPNYSSELNVNALLLGDSALYLCASSLGRGNNEQFFGPGTRLTVL.

The V gene is TRBV12-5, the J gene TRBJ1-5, with 9 bases lining up with TRBD1. The junction had 5 bases not matched to a gene; V was cut back by 6 bases and J by 2 bases. Looked up from germline, CDR1 is LGHNT and CDR2 is FRNRAP. The length of the CDR3 is 15 residues. Here the CDR3 reads CASGTGGGGNQPQHF. The CDR3 region has the DNA TGTGCTAGTGGAACAGGGGGCGGGGGCAATCAGCCCCAGCATTTT.

This clone was counted a few times. CDR3 DNA: TGTGCCACCAGCAGAGATCTTTCGGGAGTCGGGACAGATACGCAGTATTTT. It is translated as CATSRDLSGVGTDTQYF. This chain uses TRBV15 with TRBJ2-3; perhaps TRBD2 as D (6 bases). This CDR3 has 17 residues. Trimming left V 0 bases short and J 3 bases short, with 16 bases between. CDR1 is LNHNV and CDR2 is YYDKDF in the germline V gene (reference sequence).